The TCR beta chain described here comes from a study of T cell clonotyping in hematopoietic cell transplantation. Study results and limitations: Graft donor and pretransplant recipient Inverse Simpson Index values predicted broader posttransplant TCR diversity. Pathologically expanded recipient clonotypes increased progressively from day 30 to day 180 as diversity fell.

The data were produced by immunoSEQ multiplex PCR, yet TCRdb's version contains in-frame clones alone and is incomplete. The profile covers about 18,000 clones, with approximately 85% appearing a single time and under 8.5% taken by the ten largest. A note on this clone: No antigen is known for it.

Trimming stripped 0 bases from V and 4 bases from J, with 16 bases between. Looked up from germline, CDR1 is SGHRS and CDR2 is YFSETQ. The CDR3 runs 16 residues. Time point here: recipient sample about 28 days before transplant, after cytoreduction. Samples: about 28 days before transplant, then days 30, 100 and 180 after. The chain combines TRBV5-1 with TRBJ1-2; possibly TRBD1 for D (5 bases). This TCR derives from a man in his forties or fifties with acute myeloid leukemia. Some clones in this sample may be carry-over from other donors' samples. The material sequenced was peripheral blood mononuclear cells, taken before stem cell transplant. The CDR3: CASSLAPGAYSYGYTF. The CDR3 nucleotides read TGCGCCAGCAGCTTGGCCCCCGGGGCCTACTCCTATGGCTACACCTTC. Supplemented by reference TRBV5-1 and TRBJ1-2, the full variable domain reads KAGVTQTPRYLIKTRGQQVTLSCSPISGHRSVSWYQQTPGQGLQFLFEYFSETQRNKGNFPGRFSGRQFSNSRSEMNVSTLELGDSALYLCASSLAPGAYSYGYTFGSGTRLTVV.